The 21 T cell receptor beta chains below all came from one sample that was sequenced in a study of cytomegalovirus exposure and HLA in healthy donors. Primers for the PCR totalled 60 Vbeta and 13 Jbeta. Produced via immunoSEQ multiplex PCR; TCRdb's table is partial and in-frame only. This table holds under 150,000 clones, under 90% found once. The sample consisted of PBMCs. All receptors derive from a male donor in good health and CMV-seronegative.

The rearrangement joins TRBV29-1 to TRBJ2-3; 12 positions agree with TRBD2. The CDR3 covers 15 residues. V was clipped by 5 bases and J by 2 bases; unmatched bases: 5. Germline lookup yields CDR1 SQVTM and CDR2 ANQGSEA. The CDR3 sequence is CSVHGLAGFTDTQYF. In DNA, the CDR3 is TGCAGCGTTCACGGACTAGCGGGATTCACAGATACGCAGTATTTT.

The chain couples TRBV19 to TRBJ2-7; TRBD1 might be the D (6 bases). Trimming pared 3 bases from V and 5 bases from J, leaving 11 bases between. Germline V gene sequence: CDR1 LNHDA, CDR2 SQIVND (reference sequence). The CDR3 is 13 amino acids. CDR3 amino acids: CASSMNRANEQYF. In DNA form, the CDR3 reads TGTGCCAGTAGTATGAACAGGGCTAACGAGCAGTACTTC.

CDR3 in amino acids: CASSYSGQGAYEQFF. The DNA of the CDR3 is TGTGCCAGCAGTTACTCGGGACAGGGGGCCTATGAGCAGTTCTTC. The chain is built from TRBV6-6 and TRBJ2-1; 12 bases line up with TRBD1. Germline values: CDR1 MNHNY, CDR2 SVGAGI (reference sequence). The CDR3 is 15 amino acids. V gave up 0 bases and J gave up 8 bases; unmatched junction bases: 2.

About this clone: Other DNA sequences in this sample translate to the same CDR3. The rearrangement joins TRBV7-2 to TRBJ2-1; D unresolved. The CDR3 runs 11 residues. Looked up from germline, CDR1 is SGHTA and CDR2 is FQGNSA. Trimming stripped 5 bases from V and 4 bases from J, with 3 bases between. The CDR3 region has the DNA TGTGCCAGCAGCCCTTACAATGAGCAGTTCTTC. It specifies CASSPYNEQFF.

The chain combines TRBV5-4 with TRBJ2-3; maybe TRBD2 (6 bases). The CDR3 loop spans 14 amino acids. The germline V gene encodes CDR1 SGHNT and CDR2 YYREEE (reference sequence). V was shortened by 3 bases and J by 1 base, with 9 bases between the two germline ends. The CDR3 DNA follows: TGTGCCAGCAGCTGGGACTTCGGCACAGATACGCAGTATTTT. Amino acids: CASSWDFGTDTQYF.

The chain uses TRBV5-1 and TRBJ2-5, with D possibly being TRBD2 (5 bases). This CDR3 is built from 13 residues. V was pared by 4 bases and J by 11 bases, with 18 bases between. In germline, CDR1 is SGHRS, CDR2 YFSETQ. This chain's CDR3 is CASSPDHLGEQYF. In nucleotides, the CDR3 is TGCGCCAGCAGCCCTGACCATCTCGGGGAGCAGTACTTC.

This sequence joins TRBV5-4 and TRBJ1-6; 10 bases line up with TRBD1. Unmatched junction bases numbered 2, after V lost 3 bases and J lost 8 bases. This CDR3 has 14 residues. Germline-derived CDR1 and CDR2 are SGHNT and YYREEE (reference sequence). The chain's CDR3 is CASSSGQGDSPLHF. For the CDR3, the DNA is TGTGCCAGCAGCTCTGGACAGGGGGATTCACCCCTCCACTTT.

This chain connects TRBV7-8 to TRBJ1-5, with unresolved D. The CDR3 has 15 amino acids. Trimming removed 5 bases at V and 0 bases at J, with 11 bases between. Germline-derived CDR1 and CDR2 are SGHVS and FQNEAQ. The CDR3 loop reads CASSPRLVSNQPQHF. CDR3 in DNA: TGTGCCAGCAGCCCCAGACTCGTTAGCAATCAGCCCCAGCATTTT.

The chain couples TRBV18 to TRBJ2-7; D gene unclear. This CDR3 comprises 14 residues. Germline-derived CDR1 and CDR2 are KGHSH and LQKENI. V lost 3 bases to trimming and J lost 1 base, with 10 bases between them. CDR3 in DNA: TGTGCCAGCTCACCCCAGTCACAGTCCTACGAGCAGTACTTC. Amino acid sequence: CASSPQSQSYEQYF.

The chain carries TRBV10-1 and TRBJ2-7; 10 nucleotides agree with TRBD2. CDR1 and CDR2 (germline): WNHNN, SYGVQD (reference sequence). The CDR3 contains 17 residues. V was clipped by 0 bases and J by 2 bases; unmatched bases: 7. The CDR3 sequence: CASSESPSGRGAYEQYF. DNA of the CDR3: TGCGCCAGCAGTGAGTCGCCTAGCGGGAGAGGGGCCTACGAGCAGTACTTC.

The V call is TRBV27, the J call TRBJ2-3; D may be TRBD2 (6 bases). Germline CDR1 and CDR2: MNHEY and SMNVEV (reference sequence). The CDR3 loop spans 15 amino acids. V lost 3 bases and J lost 1, with 11 bases in between. Here the CDR3 reads CASSFAGGGTDTQYF. The CDR3 DNA follows: TGTGCCAGCAGTTTTGCGGGCGGGGGCACAGATACGCAGTATTTT.

The chain combines TRBV6-5 with TRBJ2-7; unclear D gene. This CDR3 comprises 11 residues. V was shortened by 7 bases and J by 5 bases, with 9 bases between the two germline ends. Per germline, CDR1 MNHEY and CDR2 SVGAGI. CDR3 residues: CASKQAHEQYF. The CDR3 DNA sequence: TGTGCCAGCAAGCAGGCCCACGAGCAGTACTTC.

This clone was seen once. The V and J genes are TRBV15 and TRBJ1-4; 8 bases map to TRBD1. Trimming removed 1 base from V and 7 bases from J; junction bases left unmatched: 5. The CDR3 has 15 residues. Looked up from germline, CDR1 is LNHNV and CDR2 is YYDKDF (reference sequence). The CDR3 is CATSRATGGIEKLFF. The DNA for the CDR3 is TGTGCCACCAGCAGAGCAACAGGGGGAATTGAAAAACTGTTTTTT.

The chain joins TRBV4-3 to TRBJ2-3; D unresolved. The germline CDR1 and CDR2 sequences are LGHNA and YSLEER. The CDR3 has 16 amino acids. The V end was cut by 0 bases, the J end by 4 bases, with 14 bases between. The CDR3 nucleotides are TGCGCCAGCAGCCAAGATCTGGCTAGAGGCGCAGATACGCAGTATTTT. This translates into CASSQDLARGADTQYF.

This chain uses TRBV7-3 with TRBJ2-2, with 8 bases aligning to TRBD2. Germline loops: CDR1 SGHTA, CDR2 FQGTGA. V was clipped by 8 bases and J by 0 bases; unmatched bases: 5. This CDR3 has 15 residues. The chain's CDR3 is CASAVSGTNTGELFF. CDR3 in DNA: TGTGCCAGCGCCGTTAGCGGGACGAACACCGGGGAGCTGTTTTTT.

The chain couples TRBV11-1 to TRBJ2-7; 14 bases agree with TRBD2. The CDR3 runs to 15 residues. CDR1 SGHAT and CDR2 FQDESV come from the germline V gene (reference sequence). The V segment lost 3 bases and the J segment 3 bases; nucleotides outside the gene matches: 1. CDR3 DNA sequence: TGTGCCAGCAGCTTCGGGACTAGCGGGAGCTACGAGCAGTACTTC. Its translation: CASSFGTSGSYEQYF.

This chain joins TRBV28 and TRBJ2-5; 16 bases agree with TRBD2. CDR3 length: 17 amino acids. With 9 bases clipped from V and 5 bases from J, the junction kept 12 bases outside the gene matches. The germline V gene encodes CDR1 MDHEN and CDR2 SYDVKM. CDR3 nucleotides: TGTGCCAGTACGCCGGGACTAGCGGGAGGGCCGGGGGAGACCCAGTACTTC. Encoded protein: CASTPGLAGGPGETQYF.

The chain recombines TRBV27 with TRBJ1-3, with D maybe TRBD1 (6 bases). Trimming stripped 8 bases from V and 4 bases from J, with 12 bases between. The CDR3 totals 13 residues. Germline values: CDR1 MNHEY, CDR2 SMNVEV (reference sequence). The CDR3 nucleotides are TGTGCCAGCGTTACAGGGAGAGGAAACACCATATATTTT. This translates into CASVTGRGNTIYF.

This rearrangement joins TRBV10-3 to TRBJ1-6, with D possibly matching TRBD1 (5 bases). CDR1 ENHRY and CDR2 SYGVKD come from the germline V gene. The V end was cut by 4 bases, the J end by 7 bases, with 17 bases between. The length of the CDR3 is 16 residues. The CDR3 coding sequence is TGTGCCATCAGTGCTTCAGTCGGGGGGGGAAATTCACCCCTCCACTTT. Translated: CAISASVGGGNSPLHF.

V gene TRBV2 combines with J gene TRBJ1-2; D not certain. Trimming took 0 bases from V and 0 from J, leaving 11 bases between them. The CDR3 runs 16 residues. Per the germline V gene, CDR1 is SNHLY and CDR2 is FYNNEI. The CDR3 nucleotides read TGTGCCAGCAGTGAAGCAGATTACCCTACTAACTATGGCTACACCTTC. Translation: CASSEADYPTNYGYTF.

The genes are TRBV5-1 and TRBJ1-2, with D hard to call. This CDR3 region has 16 residues. CDR1 is SGHRS, CDR2 YFSETQ, per germline. V dropped 3 bases and J dropped 1 base, with 16 bases sitting between them. The chain's CDR3 is CASSYASGESNYGYTF. The DNA of the CDR3 is TGCGCCAGCAGCTATGCGTCCGGGGAAAGTAACTATGGCTACACCTTC.